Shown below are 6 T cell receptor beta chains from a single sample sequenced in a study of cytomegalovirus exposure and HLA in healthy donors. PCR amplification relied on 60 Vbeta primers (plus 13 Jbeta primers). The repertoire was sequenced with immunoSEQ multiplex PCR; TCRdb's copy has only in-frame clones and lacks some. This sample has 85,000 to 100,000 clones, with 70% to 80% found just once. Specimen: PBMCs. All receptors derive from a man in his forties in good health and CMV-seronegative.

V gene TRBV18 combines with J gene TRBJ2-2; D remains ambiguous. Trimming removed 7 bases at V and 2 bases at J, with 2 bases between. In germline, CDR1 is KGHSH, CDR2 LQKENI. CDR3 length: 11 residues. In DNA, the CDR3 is TGTGCCAGCTTAAACACCGGGGAGCTGTTTTTT. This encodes CASLNTGELFF.

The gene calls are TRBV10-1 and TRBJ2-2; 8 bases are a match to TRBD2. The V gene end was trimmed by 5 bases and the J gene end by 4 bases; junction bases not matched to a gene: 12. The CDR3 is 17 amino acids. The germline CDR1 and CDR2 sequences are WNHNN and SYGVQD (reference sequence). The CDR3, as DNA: TGCGCCAGCAGTCCCGGCCGTAGCGGGAACGTCACCGGGGAGCTGTTTTTT. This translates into CASSPGRSGNVTGELFF.

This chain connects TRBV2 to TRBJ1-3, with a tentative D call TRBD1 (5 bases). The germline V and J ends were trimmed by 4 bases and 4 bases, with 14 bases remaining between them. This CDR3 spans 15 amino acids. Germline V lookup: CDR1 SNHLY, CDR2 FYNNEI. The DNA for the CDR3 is TGTGCCAGCAGTGTTCGGGGGACTGGGGGAAACACCATATATTTT. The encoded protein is CASSVRGTGGNTIYF.

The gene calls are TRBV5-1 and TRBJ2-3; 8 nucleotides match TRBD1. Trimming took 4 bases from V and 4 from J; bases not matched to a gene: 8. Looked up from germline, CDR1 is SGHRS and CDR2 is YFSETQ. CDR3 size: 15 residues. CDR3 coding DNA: TGCGCCAGCAGCCTCGGACAGGGTCAAGCAGATACGCAGTATTTT. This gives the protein CASSLGQGQADTQYF.

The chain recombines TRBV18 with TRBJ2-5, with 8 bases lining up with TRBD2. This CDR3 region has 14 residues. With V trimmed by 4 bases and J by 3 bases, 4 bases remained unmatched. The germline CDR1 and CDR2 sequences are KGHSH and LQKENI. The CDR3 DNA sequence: TGTGCCAGCTCACGGGACGGGAGGGAAGAGACCCAGTACTTC. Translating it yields CASSRDGREETQYF.

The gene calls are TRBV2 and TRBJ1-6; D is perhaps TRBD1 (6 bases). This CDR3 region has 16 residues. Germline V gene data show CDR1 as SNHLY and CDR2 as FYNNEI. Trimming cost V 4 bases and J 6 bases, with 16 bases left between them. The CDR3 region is CASSVGGLGGNSPLHF. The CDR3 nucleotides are TGTGCCAGCAGTGTTGGGGGCCTTGGAGGTAATTCACCCCTCCACTTT.